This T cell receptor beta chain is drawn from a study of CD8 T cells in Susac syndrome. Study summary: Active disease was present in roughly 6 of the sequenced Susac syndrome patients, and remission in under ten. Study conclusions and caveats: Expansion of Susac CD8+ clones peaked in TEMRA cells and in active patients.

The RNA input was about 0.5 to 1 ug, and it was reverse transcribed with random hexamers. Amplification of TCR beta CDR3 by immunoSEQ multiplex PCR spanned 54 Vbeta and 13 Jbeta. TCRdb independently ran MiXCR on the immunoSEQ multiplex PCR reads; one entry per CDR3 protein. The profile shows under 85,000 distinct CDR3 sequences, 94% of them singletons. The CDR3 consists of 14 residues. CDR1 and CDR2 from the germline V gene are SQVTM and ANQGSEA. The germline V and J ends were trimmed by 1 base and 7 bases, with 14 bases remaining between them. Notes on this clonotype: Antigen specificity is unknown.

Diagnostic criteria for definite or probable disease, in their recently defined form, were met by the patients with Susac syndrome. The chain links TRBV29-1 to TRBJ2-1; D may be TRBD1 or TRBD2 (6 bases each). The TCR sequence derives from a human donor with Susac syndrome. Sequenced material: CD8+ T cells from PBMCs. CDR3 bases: TGCAGCGTTGAAGGGGAAGGGGGGAGGAATGAGCAGTTCTTC. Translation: CSVEGEGGRNEQFF.